The rows below give T cell receptor beta chains drawn from one sample of a study of T cells in tumors after PD-1 blockade. The repertoire was sequenced with immunoSEQ multiplex PCR; TCRdb's copy has only in-frame clones and lacks some. Here the sample spans fewer than 50,000 clones, roughly 80% being singletons. This sample comprised PBMCs, obtained before anti-PD-1 treatment. These receptors were taken from a human donor with basal cell carcinoma. Each CDR3 is given with its conserved first and last residue.

V | CDR3
TRBV6-2/TRBV6-3 | CASSYSSGDEQYF
TRBV6-5 | CASNLDSSYNSPLHF
TRBV7-2 | CASSERDGRSNYGYTF
TRBV4-2 | CASSQDWGVHYEQYF
TRBV15 | CATSRGTGGGETQYF
TRBV5-4 | CASSLVGGGNEQFF
TRBV5-6 | CASSLAYGQGVNEQFF
TRBV11-3 | CASSGSRNTGELFF
TRBV28 | CASSPHGGGKNNEQFF
TRBV5-6 | CASSLQRGWADTQYF
TRBV19 | CASSAGVGANVLTF
TRBV7-2 | CASSLVGGSQPQHF
TRBV9 | CASSVATGGFSGANVLTF
TRBV2 | CASSDSVKLAGGSDTQYF
TRBV10-2 | CASSEQGAGYEQYF
TRBV5-1 | CASSLGAYNYGYTF
TRBV30 | CAWSGGPGQGAAGNSPLHF
TRBV18 | CASSTRTGGQDTQYF
TRBV5-4 | CASSLVTSYEQYF
TRBV14 | CASSLRRGLTDTQYF
TRBV10-2 | CATGQGNNEQFF
TRBV19 | CASSIWAGGITDTQYF
TRBV5-4 | CASSFDRGRDGYTF
TRBV6-6 | CASSPGTSGANEQFF
TRBV2 | CASSGGRGMSQPQHF
TRBV5-8 | CASSLRVLSYEQYF
TRBV20-1 | CSAANQETQYF
TRBV6-5 | CASSYSARGPRETQYF
TRBV2 | CASRTGSGSPLHF
TRBV6-1 | CASSEWAGMNTEAFF
TRBV3-1/TRBV3-2 | CASSQEAGAIGYTF
TRBV6-5 | CASTGGKGNEKLFF
TRBV5-6 | CASSNRGSYEQYF
TRBV6-2/TRBV6-3 | CASSWSTDTQYF
TRBV21-1 | CASSKALRRGRGEKLFF